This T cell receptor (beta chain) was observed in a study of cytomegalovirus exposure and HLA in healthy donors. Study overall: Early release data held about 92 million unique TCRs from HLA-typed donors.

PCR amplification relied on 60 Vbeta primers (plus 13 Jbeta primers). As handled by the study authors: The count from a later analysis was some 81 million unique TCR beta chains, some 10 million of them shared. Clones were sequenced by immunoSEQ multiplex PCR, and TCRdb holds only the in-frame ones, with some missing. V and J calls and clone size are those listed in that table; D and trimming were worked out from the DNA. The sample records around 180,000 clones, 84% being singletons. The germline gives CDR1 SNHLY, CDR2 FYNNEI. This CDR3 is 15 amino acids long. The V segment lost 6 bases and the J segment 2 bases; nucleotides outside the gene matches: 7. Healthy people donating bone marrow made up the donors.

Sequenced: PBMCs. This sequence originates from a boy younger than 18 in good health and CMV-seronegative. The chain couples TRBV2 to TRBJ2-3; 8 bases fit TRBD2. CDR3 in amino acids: CASRGLVPTTDTQYF. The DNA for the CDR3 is TGTGCCAGCAGGGGACTAGTCCCCACCACAGATACGCAGTATTTT.